This passage covers 24 T cell receptor beta chains from one sample sequenced in a study of CD8+CD57+ T cells in acquired aplastic anemia. Both TCR beta VDJ combination and CDR3 sequence profiling were carried out. Genomic DNA was the template for this profiling. MiXCR was run by TCRdb on the reads, yielding one entry per CDR3 protein. The sample includes 150,000 to 200,000 distinct CDR3 sequences, approximately 40% of them seen just once. The sample consisted of sorted CD4+, CD8+, or CD8+CD57+ T cells (not recorded which) from PBMCs. The receptors originated from a human donor in good health.

The table lists this clonotype with many counts. The chain has TRBV24-1 and TRBJ1-2; perhaps TRBD1 as D (5 bases). CDR1 KGHDR and CDR2 SFDVKD come from the germline V gene. The CDR3 covers 17 residues. V lost 2 bases, J lost 0 bases, and 15 bases lay in between. This CDR3 reads CATSDSSPGVANYGYTF. The CDR3 DNA reads as TGTGCCACCAGTGATTCCTCCCCGGGGGTGGCTAACTATGGCTACACCTTC.

CDR3 sequence: CASSFSYQVRTEAFF. In nucleotides, the CDR3 is TGCGCCAGCAGCTTCTCCTATCAGGTGCGCACTGAAGCTTTCTTT. This chain joins TRBV5-1 and TRBJ1-1, with no clear D. Germline CDR1 SGHRS, CDR2 YFSETQ. Trimming cost V 2 bases and J 4 bases, with 15 bases left between them. The CDR3 sequence is 15 residues long.

This clonotype has a count of ten or more. The chain uses TRBV9 and TRBJ1-6; 9 nucleotides match TRBD1. V lost 4 bases and J lost 11; bases outside the gene matches: 7. Germline lookup yields CDR1 SGDLS and CDR2 YYNGEE. CDR3 length equals 14 residues. CDR3 residues: CASSRTGDKAPLHF. As DNA, the CDR3 is TGTGCCAGCAGCCGGACAGGGGATAAGGCACCCCTCCACTTT.

The sample holds many counts of this clonotype. This rearrangement joins TRBV10-2 to TRBJ2-7; no reliable D call. Trimming stripped 6 bases from V and 0 bases from J, with 15 bases between. CDR1 and CDR2 (germline): WSHSY, SAAADI. The CDR3 totals 15 residues. In DNA, the CDR3 is TGCGCCAGCAGGGCAAGTCGGCAGACCTCCTACGAGCAGTACTTC. It codes for CASRASRQTSYEQYF.

The table lists this clonotype with many counts. The V gene is TRBV12-3 or TRBV12-4, the J gene TRBJ2-7, with D maybe TRBD1 (6 bases). The CDR3 is made up of 14 amino acids. The ends were cut back, 6 bases at V and 2 bases at J, with 14 bases in the middle. The CDR3 loop reads CASSPGTPPYEQYF. CDR3 coding DNA: TGTGCCAGCAGCCCCGGGACACCCCCCTACGAGCAGTACTTC.

Concerning this clonotype itself: Possible read error: a much larger clone is one base away. Given the absence of the conserved phenylalanine or tryptophan at the CDR3 end, a read error is likely. The chain employs TRBV5-1 and TRBJ2-7; D not resolved. V lost 7 bases and J 6 bases, leaving 8 bases between the germline ends. Per germline, CDR1 SGHRS and CDR2 YFSETQ. CDR3 length: 10 residues. The DNA of the CDR3 is TGCGCCAGCCAGGAGCCCGAGCAGTACCTC. As protein: CASQEPEQYL.

This clonotype occurred many times. The chain links TRBV7-3 to TRBJ2-5; TRBD1 is a possible D gene (6 bases). The CDR3 runs to 14 residues. Germline V gene data show CDR1 as SGHTA and CDR2 as FQGTGA. The V and J ends lost 5 bases and 5 bases respectively, with 15 bases between them. CDR3 residues: CASSRKQGTETQYF. The CDR3 region has the DNA TGTGCCAGCAGCCGGAAACAGGGAACGGAGACCCAGTACTTC.

In its sample, this clonotype was seen many times. An end of the junction does not agree with germline; a read error may underlie this. The chain links TRBV7-7 to TRBJ2-1; D is possibly TRBD2 (5 bases). CDR1 and CDR2 (germline): SSHAT, FNYEAQ (reference sequence). The CDR3 totals 13 residues. The CDR3 DNA reads as TGTGCTAGCACATCGGGGAACTGGGGAGAGCAGTTCTTC. Its translation: CASTSGNWGEQFF.

The J gene is TRBJ1-4, the V gene TRBV5-1; 7 nucleotides match TRBD1. Germline values: CDR1 SGHRS, CDR2 YFSETQ. V gave up 4 bases and J gave up 7 bases; unmatched junction bases: 7. The CDR3 consists of 14 residues. CDR3 region: CASSLRQGSEKLFF. CDR3 nucleotides: TGCGCCAGCAGCCTAAGACAGGGCAGTGAAAAACTGTTTTTT.

This clonotype was observed at least ten times. This chain links TRBV20-1 with TRBJ1-1; D gene uncertain. This CDR3 comprises 12 residues. The germline V gene has CDR1 DFQATT and CDR2 SNEGSKA (reference sequence). V lost 5 bases and J lost 2, with 9 bases in between. The CDR3 here is CSAHTGNTEAFF. CDR3 in DNA: TGCAGTGCTCACACCGGCAACACTGAAGCTTTCTTT.

This clonotype was observed at least ten times. This sequence joins TRBV4-2 and TRBJ1-5; weak D call: TRBD1 (6 bases). V dropped 2 bases and J dropped 1 base, with 6 bases sitting between them. The CDR3 totals 14 residues. CDR1 is LGHNA and CDR2 is YNFKEQ in the germline V gene. The CDR3 protein is CASSQTGSNQPQHF. CDR3 coding DNA: TGTGCCAGCAGCCAAACAGGGAGCAATCAGCCCCAGCATTTT.

In regard to this clonotype: The conserved closing phenylalanine or tryptophan is absent in this CDR3, likely reflecting a read error. The chain has TRBV10-1 and TRBJ2-5, with no clear D. In germline, CDR1 is WNHNN, CDR2 SYGVQD (reference sequence). Trimming took 3 bases from V and 5 from J, leaving 7 bases between them. The CDR3 has 12 amino acids. The CDR3 is CASSDDGETQYL. The CDR3 DNA sequence: TGCGCCAGCAGTGATGACGGGGAGACCCAGTACCTC.

This clonotype was observed many times. The rearrangement uses TRBV5-1 and TRBJ1-2, with 7 nucleotides matching TRBD1. This CDR3 is built from 13 residues. V shed 4 bases and J 7 bases; nucleotides not matched to a gene: 7. Germline-derived CDR1 and CDR2 are SGHRS and YFSETQ. The CDR3 protein is CASSTRQGGGYTF. In DNA, the CDR3 is TGCGCCAGCAGCACCCGACAGGGAGGTGGCTACACCTTC.

Turning to this clonotype: The junction and the germline gene differ at one end; a read error may be behind it. The chain carries TRBV15 and TRBJ1-3; D call uncertain. This CDR3 comprises 15 residues. Germline V gene data show CDR1 as LNHNV and CDR2 as YYDKDF (reference sequence). This CDR3 is CATSRVGGSGNTMYF. In nucleotides, the CDR3 is TGTGCCACCAGCAGAGTAGGCGGCTCTGGAAACACCATGTATTTT.

This clonotype occurred many times. V and J are TRBV7-6 and TRBJ2-1; D gene uncertain. The germline V gene has CDR1 SGHVS and CDR2 FNYEAQ. The CDR3 loop spans 16 amino acids. Trimming took off 5 bases at V and 5 bases at J, with 19 bases between the two ends. CDR3 in DNA: TGTGCCAGCAGCCCGTACGTCAGCACAGTGGACAATGAGCAGTTCTTC. It encodes CASSPYVSTVDNEQFF.

The gene calls are TRBV20-1 and TRBJ1-1; D is uncertain. The CDR3 runs 13 residues. Germline CDR1 DFQATT, CDR2 SNEGSKA (reference sequence). V was shortened by 6 bases and J by 5 bases, with 16 bases between the two germline ends. CDR3 amino acids: CSASSPGGTEAFF. The CDR3 DNA sequence: TGCAGTGCCAGCAGCCCCGGTGGAACTGAAGCTTTCTTT.

The gene calls are TRBV28 and TRBJ1-1; the match to TRBD1 covers 11 bases. V trimming: 5 bases; J trimming: 7 bases; junction bases outside the gene matches: 9. The CDR3 length is 15 residues. Germline V gene data show CDR1 as MDHEN and CDR2 as SYDVKM. CDR3 in amino acids: CASSGQGAGNGEAFF. The CDR3 DNA reads as TGTGCCAGCAGTGGACAGGGGGCAGGGAACGGTGAAGCTTTCTTT.

In its sample, this clonotype was seen many times. This chain connects TRBV12-3 or TRBV12-4 to TRBJ2-1; D uncertain. The length of the CDR3 is 12 residues. V was trimmed by 5 bases and J by 4 bases, leaving 6 bases between them. CDR3 DNA: TGTGCCAGCAGTCACGCGTACAATGAGCAGTTCTTC. It translates to CASSHAYNEQFF.

The rearrangement uses TRBV5-1 and TRBJ1-2; TRBD1 matches 8 bases. The CDR3 runs to 13 residues. The junction had 9 bases not matched to a gene; V was cut back by 6 bases and J by 8 bases. Germline V lookup: CDR1 SGHRS, CDR2 YFSETQ. The CDR3 region is CASTGQGRYGYTF. The CDR3 nucleotides read TGCGCCAGCACCGGACAGGGACGTTACGGCTACACCTTC.

This chain uses TRBV2 with TRBJ2-5; TRBD2 is a possible D gene (5 bases). Germline V CDR1 and CDR2: SNHLY, FYNNEI. Trimming took 2 bases from V and 11 from J, leaving 18 bases between them. The CDR3 sequence is 14 residues long. CDR3 loop: CASSEQASLNEQYF. CDR3 nucleotide sequence: TGTGCCAGCAGTGAACAGGCTAGCCTGAATGAGCAGTACTTC.

This clonotype was picked up many times. The chain carries TRBV20-1 and TRBJ1-5; D may be TRBD1 (5 bases). The CDR3 is 16 residues long. V shed 5 bases and J shed 0 bases, with 17 bases lying between them. Germline CDR1 reads DFQATT; CDR2 reads SNEGSKA (reference sequence). The CDR3 region is CSAPEEGTYSNQPQHF. The DNA for the CDR3 is TGCAGTGCTCCTGAGGAGGGGACCTATAGCAATCAGCCCCAGCATTTT.

This clonotype was seen many times. This chain links TRBV11-2 with TRBJ2-7; 8 bases fit TRBD2. The CDR3 contains 14 residues. Germline CDR1 is SGHAT and CDR2 is FQNNGV. Trimming cost V 3 bases and J 2 bases; bases outside gene matches: 3. CDR3 region: CASSFTSGPYEQYF. As DNA, the CDR3 is TGTGCCAGCAGCTTCACTAGCGGACCCTACGAGCAGTACTTC.

The chain employs TRBV15 and TRBJ2-1, with 10 bases that match TRBD2. The CDR3 has 13 residues. V trimming: 8 bases; J trimming: 4 bases; junction bases outside the gene matches: 2. Germline CDR1 reads LNHNV; CDR2 reads YYDKDF (reference sequence). The CDR3 here is CATGAGGYNEQFF. DNA of the CDR3: TGTGCCACCGGAGCGGGAGGGTACAATGAGCAGTTCTTC.

This clonotype appeared many times. The J gene is TRBJ2-7, the V gene TRBV2; D gene ambiguous. The CDR3 spans 16 residues. Germline assignment: CDR1 SNHLY and CDR2 FYNNEI. Deletions cut 1 base from V and 2 bases from J, with 15 bases between. Here the CDR3 reads CASSEGVPPVAYEQYF. The CDR3 nucleotides are TGTGCCAGCAGTGAAGGTGTACCACCAGTAGCCTACGAGCAGTACTTC.